These 28 T cell receptor beta chains were all obtained from the same sample, sequenced in a study of blood T cell repertoires in COVID-19. Some clones are missing from TCRdb's copy, which holds only in-frame ones; the method was immunoSEQ multiplex PCR. The sample comprises some 150,000 clones, approximately 89% of which are singletons, and around 1.6% rests with the top ten. Sequences were obtained from peripheral blood. All receptors derive from a human donor in a cohort sampled during active COVID-19.

The chain couples TRBV6-1 to TRBJ1-2; tentative D call: TRBD1 (6 bases). The germline V gene has CDR1 MNHNS and CDR2 SASEGT. V shed 6 bases and J shed 1 base, with 18 bases lying between them. The CDR3 sequence is 16 residues long. CDR3 amino acids: CASRERDKQINYGYTF. In DNA, the CDR3 is TGTGCCAGCAGAGAAAGGGACAAGCAGATTAACTATGGCTACACCTTC.

V and J are TRBV9 and TRBJ2-5; 9 bases agree with TRBD1. J lost 4 bases, V lost 0 bases, and 7 bases had no gene match. This CDR3 is built from 16 residues. The germline V gene has CDR1 SGDLS and CDR2 YYNGEE. As DNA, the CDR3 is TGTGCCAGCAGCGTAGGAGGGACAGGGTCGAGAGAGACCCAGTACTTC. It codes for CASSVGGTGSRETQYF.

V gene TRBV5-1 combines with J gene TRBJ2-3; 11 bases are a match to TRBD2. The length of the CDR3 is 16 residues. V shed 8 bases and J 2 bases; nucleotides not matched to a gene: 10. Germline CDR1 reads SGHRS; CDR2 reads YFSETQ. The CDR3 DNA reads as TGCGCCAGTAACCTTAGACTAGCGGGGCCCACAGATACGCAGTATTTT. This gives the protein CASNLRLAGPTDTQYF.

This chain links TRBV7-2 with TRBJ2-7; D is possibly TRBD1 (5 bases). Trimming took 3 bases from V and 5 from J, leaving 14 bases between them. Germline V CDR1 and CDR2: SGHTA, FQGNSA. The CDR3 extends over 14 amino acids. The CDR3, as DNA: TGTGCCAGCAGCTTTTATGTACAAGGGGACGAGCAGTACTTC. Its translation: CASSFYVQGDEQYF.

The V call is TRBV16, the J call TRBJ1-2, with a possible D match to TRBD1 (6 bases). Germline values: CDR1 KGHSY, CDR2 FQNENV. This CDR3 spans 14 amino acids. V lost 5 bases to trimming and J lost 6 bases, with 16 bases between them. CDR3 amino acids: CASSLGHRSDGYTF. As DNA, the CDR3 is TGTGCCAGCAGCTTGGGACACCGCTCTGATGGCTACACCTTC.

V gene TRBV5-4 combines with J gene TRBJ2-5; D uncertain. Trimming shortened V by 2 bases and J by 5 bases, and 13 bases separated the two germline ends. Germline CDR1 reads SGHNT; CDR2 reads YYREEE (reference sequence). The CDR3 extends over 14 amino acids. CDR3 DNA: TGTGCCAGCAGCTTAGTGAGCGTCGGGGAGACCCAGTACTTC. Its translation is CASSLVSVGETQYF. Based on the CDR3 plus reference TRBV5-4 and TRBJ2-5, the full variable domain is ETGVTQSPTHLIKTRGQQVTLRCSSQSGHNTVSWYQQALGQGPQFIFQYYREEENGRGNFPPRFSGLQFPNYSSELNVNALELDDSALYLCASSLVSVGETQYFGPGTRLLVL.

The chain recombines TRBV4-1 with TRBJ1-2; the D is unclear. Germline V CDR1 and CDR2: MGHRA, YSYEKL. The CDR3 sequence is 12 residues long. Trimming left V 4 bases short and J 7 bases short, with 10 bases between. CDR3 loop: CASSPPGSGYTF. Here the CDR3 DNA reads TGCGCCAGCAGCCCTCCCGGGTCTGGCTACACCTTC.

The rearrangement joins TRBV19 to TRBJ2-7; 8 nucleotides line up with TRBD2. CDR3 length equals 15 residues. CDR1 and CDR2 from the germline V gene are LNHDA and SQIVND (reference sequence). Trimming at V came to 4 bases and at J to 5 bases, leaving 10 bases not matched to a gene. CDR3 nucleotides: TGTGCCAGTAGTAGGGGCCCAGGACTAGCCGACGAGCAGTACTTC. This translates into CASSRGPGLADEQYF.

The chain uses TRBV9 and TRBJ2-5, with 13 bases lining up with TRBD2. The ends lost 3 bases at V and 4 bases at J; junction bases unmatched: 6. Germline V gene sequence: CDR1 SGDLS, CDR2 YYNGEE. This CDR3 has 16 residues. The CDR3 here is CASSATLAGGIETQYF. For the CDR3, the DNA is TGTGCCAGCAGCGCCACACTAGCGGGGGGGATAGAGACCCAGTACTTC.

V gene TRBV21-1 combines with J gene TRBJ2-1; the table names TRBD1, a call not compared with the DNA. TRBV21-1 is an annotated pseudogene. The CDR3 totals 18 residues. CDR3 coding DNA: TGTGCCAGCAGCAAAGTGAACCAACAGGTAAGCTCCTACAATGAGCAGTTCTTC. This translates into CASSKVNQQVSSYNEQFF.

This chain joins TRBV4-1 and TRBJ1-2, with unresolved D. The CDR3 loop spans 16 amino acids. CDR1 is MGHRA, CDR2 YSYEKL, per germline. V was pared by 1 base and J by 5 bases, with 17 bases between. CDR3 nucleotides: TGCGCCAGCAGCCAAGTAGAAACCGTTGACATTTATGGCTACACCTTC. It encodes CASSQVETVDIYGYTF.

Only a few counts were recorded for this clone. The chain carries TRBV6-1 and TRBJ1-5, with D possibly being TRBD1 (5 bases). The V gene lost 0 bases and the J gene lost 6 bases, with 9 bases spanning the gap. The CDR3 runs 14 residues. Germline V gene data show CDR1 as MNHNS and CDR2 as SASEGT. CDR3 coding DNA: TGTGCCAGCAGTGAAGCGACAGTCGTTCAGCCCCAGCATTTT. Its translation is CASSEATVVQPQHF.

This chain connects TRBV18 to TRBJ2-7, with a possible D match to TRBD2 (5 bases). Germline V gives CDR1 KGHSH, CDR2 LQKENI. The CDR3 is 15 residues long. Trimming took off 4 bases at V and 3 bases at J, with 16 bases between the two ends. CDR3 DNA sequence: TGTGCCAGCTCACAAGCCGGGGTTCCAAACTACGAGCAGTACTTC. This sequence encodes CASSQAGVPNYEQYF.

The V gene is TRBV30, the J gene TRBJ2-5, with TRBD2 identical over 13 bases. The germline V gene has CDR1 GTSNPN and CDR2 SVGIG (reference sequence). The CDR3 loop spans 15 amino acids. The V segment lost 2 bases and the J segment 4 bases; nucleotides outside the gene matches: 4. The CDR3 DNA is TGTGCCTGGAGTACTAGCGGGGGGGCCGGAGAGACCCAGTACTTC. Its translation: CAWSTSGGAGETQYF.

This chain connects TRBV5-8 to TRBJ2-5; 9 bases map to TRBD2. CDR1 is SGHTS, CDR2 YDEGEE, per germline. CDR3 length: 16 residues. Unmatched junction bases numbered 8, after V lost 0 bases and J lost 5 bases. DNA for the CDR3: TGTGCCAGCAGCTTGGAAAGCGGGGGGCCTTGGGAGACCCAGTACTTC. Translated, it gives CASSLESGGPWETQYF.

This clone was seen a few times. This chain connects TRBV5-1 to TRBJ1-1; D is undetermined. Per germline, CDR1 SGHRS and CDR2 YFSETQ. CDR3 size: 13 residues. V lost 4 bases to trimming and J lost 3 bases, with 10 bases between them. DNA for the CDR3: TGCGCCAGCAGCACTGTCGGGGACACTGAAGCTTTCTTT. It yields the protein CASSTVGDTEAFF.

V is TRBV7-9 and J is TRBJ2-7; no definite D call. The V and J ends lost 3 bases and 0 bases respectively, with 3 bases between them. The CDR3 covers 12 residues. The V gene's germline CDR1 is SEHNR and CDR2 FQNEAQ (reference sequence). Here the CDR3 reads CASSFSSYEQYF. The CDR3 nucleotides read TGTGCCAGCAGCTTCTCCTCCTACGAGCAGTACTTC.

The chain joins TRBV5-8 to TRBJ2-1; 7 nucleotides agree with TRBD1. The CDR3 has 16 amino acids. V lost 0 bases, J lost 6 bases, and 9 bases stayed unmatched. CDR1 is SGHTS, CDR2 YDEGEE, per germline. The CDR3 sequence: CASSLAFRGYANEQFF. The CDR3 DNA reads TGTGCCAGCAGCTTGGCCTTCAGGGGGTATGCCAATGAGCAGTTCTTC.

The chain joins TRBV11-3 to TRBJ2-7, with TRBD2 matching over 7 bases. CDR3 length equals 14 residues. Trimming removed 5 bases from V and 2 bases from J; junction bases left unmatched: 6. Germline CDR1 is SGHNT and CDR2 is YENEEA. The CDR3 bases are TGTGCCAGCAGCCCAGGGCGGGGGACCTACGAGCAGTACTTC. This translates into CASSPGRGTYEQYF. Using reference TRBV11-3 and TRBJ2-7 for the parts outside the CDR3, the full variable domain is EAGVVQSPRYKIIEKKQPVAFWCNPISGHNTLYWYLQNLGQGPELLIRYENEEAVDDSQLPKDRFSAERLKGVDSTLKIQPAELGDSAVYLCASSPGRGTYEQYFGPGTRLTVT.

The chain employs TRBV19 and TRBJ1-5; D ambiguous. CDR3 size: 14 residues. Trimming left V 9 bases short and J 4 bases short, with 16 bases between. The V gene's germline CDR1 is LNHDA and CDR2 SQIVND (reference sequence). Here the CDR3 DNA reads TGTGCCAGCACCGGGGTCGGGGATAATCAGCCCCAGCATTTT. Protein: CASTGVGDNQPQHF.

J is TRBJ2-3 and V is TRBV6-4, with 10 bases matching TRBD1. Germline values: CDR1 MRHNA, CDR2 SNTAGT. The CDR3 has 18 residues. V shed 5 bases, J shed 4 bases, and the junction held 15 bases outside the gene matches. For the CDR3, the DNA is TGTGCCAGCAGTCGGGACAGGGGCTACCGAGAGGTCTCAGATACGCAGTATTTT. Its translation is CASSRDRGYREVSDTQYF.

This sequence joins TRBV7-8 and TRBJ1-2, with a weak D call TRBD1 (6 bases). V lost 2 bases to trimming and J lost 7 bases, with 14 bases between them. The CDR3 runs 14 residues. Per the germline V gene, CDR1 is SGHVS and CDR2 is FQNEAQ. As DNA, the CDR3 is TGTGCCAGCAGCTTACCAGGACAGTACTCTGGCTACACCTTC. It codes for CASSLPGQYSGYTF.

The chain joins TRBV30 to TRBJ2-1; no clear D. This CDR3 contains 14 residues. Trimming removed 4 bases at V and 0 bases at J, with 10 bases between. Germline CDR1 is GTSNPN and CDR2 is SVGIG (reference sequence). Here the CDR3 DNA reads TGTGCCTGGATTAAGCGAAGCTCCTACAATGAGCAGTTCTTC. Translated, it gives CAWIKRSSYNEQFF.

The rearrangement uses TRBV7-8 and TRBJ1-1; a weak D match, TRBD1 (6 bases). CDR1 is SGHVS, CDR2 FQNEAQ, per germline. This CDR3 is 15 amino acids long. V was cut by 3 bases and J by 6 bases, with 17 bases left in between. The CDR3 is CASSLGRTGLAEAFF. DNA for the CDR3: TGTGCCAGCAGCTTGGGTAGAACAGGGTTGGCTGAAGCTTTCTTT. The full variable domain, its missing parts supplied by reference TRBV7-8 and TRBJ1-1, is GAGVSQSPRYKVAKRGQDVALRCDPISGHVSLFWYQQALGQGPEFLTYFQNEAQLDKSGLPSDRFFAERPEGSVSTLKIQRTQQEDSAVYLCASSLGRTGLAEAFFGQGTRLTVV.

The chain carries TRBV13 and TRBJ2-3, with 7 nucleotides matching TRBD1. The trim removed 5 bases at V and 2 bases at J, leaving 4 bases unmatched. The CDR3 spans 14 residues. Germline loops: CDR1 PRHDT, CDR2 FYEKMQ (reference sequence). The CDR3 sequence is CASSAGTDTDTQYF. The DNA of the CDR3 is TGTGCCAGCAGCGCCGGGACAGACACAGATACGCAGTATTTT.

The chain employs TRBV19 and TRBJ1-5, with 10 bases fitting TRBD1. Unmatched junction bases numbered 11, after V lost 9 bases and J lost 3 bases. This CDR3 is 16 amino acids long. Germline assignment: CDR1 LNHDA and CDR2 SQIVND (reference sequence). CDR3 loop: CASQPGQGFNNQPQHF. CDR3 in DNA: TGTGCCAGCCAACCGGGACAGGGGTTCAACAATCAGCCCCAGCATTTT. Full variable domain (rest looked up from reference TRBV19 and TRBJ1-5): DGGITQSPKYLFRKEGQNVTLSCEQNLNHDAMYWYRQDPGQGLRLIYYSQIVNDFQKGDIAEGYSVSREKKESFPLTVTSAQKNPTAFYLCASQPGQGFNNQPQHFGDGTRLSIL.

The gene calls are TRBV5-5 and TRBJ1-4; 7 bases align to TRBD1. V trimming: 6 bases; J trimming: 7 bases; junction bases outside the gene matches: 6. Germline CDR1 and CDR2: SGHKS and YYEKEE (reference sequence). The CDR3 is 13 amino acids. In DNA form, the CDR3 reads TGTGCCAGCAACCGGGACAGTCTTGAAAAACTGTTTTTT. Translation: CASNRDSLEKLFF.

This sequence joins TRBV3-1 (or the pseudogene TRBV3-2) and TRBJ2-3; TRBD2 agrees at 10 bases. The V segment lost 0 bases and the J segment 6 bases; nucleotides outside the gene matches: 6. From germline, CDR1 is LGHDT and CDR2 YNNKEL (reference sequence). The CDR3 loop spans 16 amino acids. This chain's CDR3 is CASSQELSGGADTQYF. The CDR3 DNA is TGTGCCAGCAGCCAAGAATTGAGCGGGGGGGCGGATACGCAGTATTTT.